These 32 T cell receptor beta chains originate from one sample sequenced in a study of blood T cell repertoires in COVID-19. Measured with immunoSEQ multiplex PCR; TCRdb has only the in-frame clones, and not every one. Here the sample spans some 240,000 clones, over 75% being singletons. Sequenced input: peripheral blood. Source of these receptors: a woman in her sixties or seventies with COVID-19, enrolled during active disease.

V is TRBV19 and J is TRBJ2-7, with D possibly TRBD1 on 6 matching bases. CDR3 length: 13 residues. Per germline, CDR1 LNHDA and CDR2 SQIVND (reference sequence). V dropped 6 bases and J dropped 5 bases, with 14 bases sitting between them. The CDR3 reads CASRTNRADEQYF. The CDR3, as DNA: TGTGCCAGTAGAACTAACAGGGCCGACGAGCAGTACTTC.

The gene calls are TRBV4-1 and TRBJ1-2, with D unclear. This CDR3 contains 15 residues. The V gene lost 1 base and the J gene lost 5 bases, with 14 bases spanning the gap. Germline CDR1 is MGHRA and CDR2 is YSYEKL. The CDR3 sequence: CASSQGVGRFYGYTF. The DNA for the CDR3 is TGCGCCAGCAGCCAAGGGGTGGGGAGATTTTATGGCTACACCTTC.

The table lists this clone with a count of one. DNA for the CDR3: TGTGCCAGCCGTCCGGCCCAGGGGTCTGGGGCCAACGTCCTGACTTTC. It translates to CASRPAQGSGANVLTF. The chain carries TRBV2 and TRBJ2-6; D perhaps matches TRBD1 (6 bases). In germline, CDR1 is SNHLY, CDR2 FYNNEI. The V end lost 8 bases, the J end lost 1 base, and 15 bases lay between the germline ends. The CDR3 is 16 residues long.

This clone was detected only once. The chain carries TRBV27 and TRBJ1-5; perhaps TRBD1 as D (6 bases). Germline CDR1 reads MNHEY; CDR2 reads SMNVEV (reference sequence). Trimming shortened V by 4 bases and J by 2 bases, and 12 bases separated the two germline ends. The CDR3 totals 15 residues. The CDR3 is CASSYGAGGNQPQHF. DNA of the CDR3: TGTGCCAGCAGTTATGGGGCAGGGGGCAATCAGCCCCAGCATTTT.

This clone came up once. The gene calls are TRBV9 and TRBJ2-2; possible D gene TRBD2, 5 bases. V lost 6 bases, J lost 3 bases, and 9 bases lay in between. The germline CDR1 and CDR2 sequences are SGDLS and YYNGEE. There are 13 residues in the CDR3. This CDR3 reads CASTADYTGELFF. As DNA, the CDR3 is TGTGCCAGCACCGCGGACTACACCGGGGAGCTGTTTTTT.

This clone is a singleton in its sample. V and J are TRBV19 and TRBJ1-5, with 9 bases aligning to TRBD1. In germline, CDR1 is LNHDA, CDR2 SQIVND (reference sequence). The length of the CDR3 is 19 residues. J was trimmed by 0 bases and V by 1 base; bases with no gene match: 10. The CDR3 reads CASSIAPGQGPYSNQPQHF. Here the CDR3 DNA reads TGTGCCAGTAGTATAGCCCCGGGACAGGGTCCATATAGCAATCAGCCCCAGCATTTT.

This chain connects TRBV6-6 to TRBJ2-1; 7 bases align to TRBD1. The germline V gene has CDR1 MNHNY and CDR2 SVGAGI (reference sequence). This CDR3 spans 14 amino acids. The junction had 7 bases not matched to a gene; V was cut back by 6 bases and J by 5 bases. Here the CDR3 reads CASSGGQVHNEQFF. In DNA form, the CDR3 reads TGTGCCAGCAGCGGAGGACAGGTACACAATGAGCAGTTCTTC.

The chain is built from TRBV2 and TRBJ2-2; D is perhaps TRBD2 (5 bases). This CDR3 has 15 amino acids. V was shortened by 7 bases and J by 4 bases, with 16 bases between the two germline ends. The germline V gene has CDR1 SNHLY and CDR2 FYNNEI. CDR3 nucleotides: TGTGCCAGCATCGGGAACCGGGCGGTCACCGGGGAGCTGTTTTTT. This sequence encodes CASIGNRAVTGELFF.

The chain couples TRBV25-1 to TRBJ1-2; 7 bases are a match to TRBD1. The CDR3 has 15 residues. The V gene end was trimmed by 6 bases and the J gene end by 1 base; junction bases not matched to a gene: 8. Germline-derived CDR1 and CDR2 are MGHDK and SYGVNS. The CDR3 DNA follows: TGTGCCAGCAGGGCCCGGGACAGTTATAACTATGGCTACACCTTC. As protein: CASRARDSYNYGYTF.

V and J are TRBV7-9 and TRBJ1-1; D gene ambiguous. Trimming shortened V by 5 bases and J by 6 bases, and 10 bases separated the two germline ends. Germline CDR1 SEHNR, CDR2 FQNEAQ (reference sequence). The CDR3 has 12 amino acids. The CDR3 loop reads CASSRERAEAFF. The CDR3 coding sequence is TGTGCCAGCAGCAGGGAGCGGGCTGAAGCTTTCTTT.

The chain joins TRBV6-5 to TRBJ1-1; the match to TRBD1 covers 7 bases. Germline V gene sequence: CDR1 MNHEY, CDR2 SVGAGI. The CDR3 is made up of 15 amino acids. The trim removed 4 bases at V and 1 base at J, leaving 6 bases unmatched. The CDR3 DNA follows: TGTGCCAGCAGTTCGAGGGGACAGCCGAACACTGAAGCTTTCTTT. This gives the protein CASSSRGQPNTEAFF.

Only a few counts were recorded for this clone. A much larger clone lies one base from this, so it may be a read error. The chain uses TRBV3-1 (or the pseudogene TRBV3-2) and TRBJ2-7; 10 positions agree with TRBD1. The germline gives CDR1 LGHDT, CDR2 YNNKEL (reference sequence). Losses at the gene ends were 4 bases for V and 2 bases for J; bases not matched to a gene: 5. The length of the CDR3 is 15 residues. The CDR3: CASSLSGTGAYEQYF. The CDR3 coding sequence is TGTGCCAGCAGCCTTTCCGGGACAGGGGCCTACGAGCAGTACTTC.

The rearrangement uses TRBV13 and TRBJ2-1; the D is unclear. The CDR3 spans 13 residues. V was shortened by 2 bases and J by 6 bases, with 8 bases between the two germline ends. CDR1 PRHDT and CDR2 FYEKMQ come from the germline V gene (reference sequence). CDR3 loop: CASSLYSSNEQFF. CDR3 sequence (DNA): TGTGCCAGCAGCTTATACAGTAGCAATGAGCAGTTCTTC.

On this clone itself: Other nucleotide sequences in the sample specify the same CDR3. V gene TRBV4-3 combines with J gene TRBJ2-2; 7 bases are a match to TRBD2. Per germline, CDR1 LGHNA and CDR2 YSLEER. The CDR3 loop spans 15 amino acids. Losses at the gene ends were 0 bases for V and 3 bases for J; bases not matched to a gene: 1. The CDR3: CASSQDGGYTGELFF. The CDR3 DNA sequence: TGCGCCAGCAGCCAAGACGGGGGGTACACCGGGGAGCTGTTTTTT.

Remarks on this clone: Other DNA sequences within the sample encode an identical CDR3. This rearrangement joins TRBV18 to TRBJ2-3; 10 bases map to TRBD2. The CDR3 is 16 residues long. J gave up 4 bases and V 3 bases, and 7 bases lay outside the gene matches. Germline V lookup: CDR1 KGHSH, CDR2 LQKENI. CDR3 sequence: CASSPLPSGSADTQYF. The CDR3 DNA reads as TGTGCCAGCTCACCTCTCCCTAGCGGGAGTGCAGATACGCAGTATTTT.

The CDR3: CASTSGQGAYNEQFF. The DNA of the CDR3 is TGTGCCAGCACCTCGGGACAGGGGGCCTACAATGAGCAGTTCTTC. This chain uses TRBV6-5 with TRBJ2-1, with TRBD1 matching 11 bases. Germline V lookup: CDR1 MNHEY, CDR2 SVGAGI. The junction had 4 bases not matched to a gene; V was cut back by 7 bases and J by 2 bases. The CDR3 is made up of 15 amino acids.

The rearrangement joins TRBV28 to TRBJ2-1, with TRBD2 matching 10 bases. V shed 3 bases and J 5 bases; nucleotides not matched to a gene: 4. CDR1 is MDHEN, CDR2 SYDVKM, per germline. This CDR3 comprises 15 residues. This CDR3 is CASSFLLAGDNEQFF. CDR3 coding DNA: TGTGCCAGCAGTTTTCTTCTAGCGGGGGACAATGAGCAGTTCTTC.

V is TRBV2 and J is TRBJ2-7; 9 positions agree with TRBD1. This CDR3 comprises 11 residues. Trimming at V came to 6 bases and at J to 6 bases, leaving 0 bases not matched to a gene. Germline-derived CDR1 and CDR2 are SNHLY and FYNNEI. CDR3: CASRTGGEQYF. In nucleotides, the CDR3 is TGTGCCAGCAGGACAGGGGGCGAGCAGTACTTC.

V usage is TRBV3-1 (or the pseudogene TRBV3-2) and J usage is TRBJ2-1; 16 bases line up with TRBD2. CDR1 and CDR2 (germline): LGHDT, YNNKEL (reference sequence). J gave up 4 bases and V 4 bases, and 1 base lay outside the gene matches. The CDR3 consists of 16 residues. CDR3 sequence: CASSPGLAGGYNEQFF. CDR3 nucleotide sequence: TGTGCCAGCAGCCCGGGACTAGCGGGGGGGTACAATGAGCAGTTCTTC.

This clone was seen just once. The CDR3 DNA reads TGTGCCAGCAGCTTAGACAGGGGGTCTGGAAACACCATATATTTT. It encodes CASSLDRGSGNTIYF. The rearrangement links TRBV7-6 to TRBJ1-3; 8 bases fit TRBD1. Germline lookup yields CDR1 SGHVS and CDR2 FNYEAQ. The V and J ends lost 1 base and 1 base, in that order; junction bases with no gene match: 0. The CDR3 covers 15 residues.

This chain joins TRBV15 and TRBJ2-7; possibly TRBD2 for D (5 bases). V was pared by 5 bases and J by 3 bases, with 8 bases between. Per germline, CDR1 LNHNV and CDR2 YYDKDF (reference sequence). There are 12 residues in the CDR3. The chain's CDR3 is CATSLEGYEQYF. In DNA, the CDR3 is TGTGCCACCAGCCTAGAGGGCTACGAGCAGTACTTC.

The chain joins TRBV4-1 to TRBJ1-1; D not resolved. From germline, CDR1 is MGHRA and CDR2 YSYEKL. The V end lost 4 bases, the J end lost 2 bases, and 11 bases lay between the germline ends. The CDR3 totals 14 residues. Written as DNA, the CDR3 is TGCGCCAGCAGCCGCGCTGGGAGTAACACTGAAGCTTTCTTT. It codes for CASSRAGSNTEAFF.

V and J are TRBV10-1 and TRBJ2-7, with TRBD2 as a possible D gene (6 bases). There are 15 residues in the CDR3. The V end lost 9 bases, the J end lost 1 base, and 19 bases lay between the germline ends. Germline V gene data show CDR1 as WNHNN and CDR2 as SYGVQD (reference sequence). In DNA form, the CDR3 reads TGCGCCAGACCTGTTCGGGAGCAACCTTCCTACGAGCAGTACTTC. It yields the protein CARPVREQPSYEQYF.

The V gene is TRBV5-1, the J gene TRBJ1-6; D remains unclear. CDR1 is SGHRS and CDR2 is YFSETQ in the germline V gene. The CDR3 sequence is 15 residues long. Trimming removed 4 bases from V and 9 bases from J, with 17 bases in between. This CDR3 is CASSPDPGMGSPLHF. CDR3 in DNA: TGCGCCAGCAGCCCGGACCCGGGGATGGGTTCACCCCTCCACTTT.

The CDR3 DNA is TGCAGCGTACTCCGGGCCGGGGGGACTGAAGCTTTCTTT. It is translated as CSVLRAGGTEAFF. The rearrangement uses TRBV29-1 and TRBJ1-1, with D tentatively TRBD1 (5 bases). The CDR3 runs to 13 residues. Between the trimmed V and J ends, which lost 6 bases and 5 bases, there was a span of 16 bases. The germline V gene has CDR1 SQVTM and CDR2 ANQGSEA.

The chain has TRBV7-9 and TRBJ2-7, with D possibly TRBD2 on 6 matching bases. Germline V gene data show CDR1 as SEHNR and CDR2 as FQNEAQ (reference sequence). The CDR3 totals 15 residues. The V end lost 5 bases, the J end lost 4 bases, and 18 bases lay between the germline ends. The CDR3: CASSKGQGGEYEQYF. For the CDR3, the DNA is TGTGCCAGCAGCAAGGGGCAGGGCGGGGAATACGAGCAGTACTTC.

The CDR3 region is CASSPRHKNTEAFF. The CDR3 nucleotides read TGTGCCAGCAGCCCCCGACATAAGAACACTGAAGCTTTCTTT. The gene calls are TRBV9 and TRBJ1-1; unclear D gene. CDR1 and CDR2 (germline): SGDLS, YYNGEE. Trimming pared 4 bases from V and 1 base from J, leaving 11 bases between. The CDR3 is made up of 14 amino acids.

This clone was observed a single time. The chain has TRBV7-3 and TRBJ2-2, with 9 bases aligning to TRBD1. J was trimmed by 6 bases and V by 6 bases; bases with no gene match: 11. The germline gives CDR1 SGHTA, CDR2 FQGTGA. The CDR3 is 16 residues long. For the CDR3, the DNA is TGTGCCAGCAGACCTCCGGGACAGGGTTCGTCCGGGGAGCTGTTTTTT. Amino acid sequence: CASRPPGQGSSGELFF.

J is TRBJ2-5 and V is TRBV4-3; TRBD2 matches 13 bases. CDR3 length: 16 residues. Germline-derived CDR1 and CDR2 are LGHNA and YSLEER. J was trimmed by 5 bases and V by 2 bases; bases with no gene match: 5. The DNA of the CDR3 is TGCGCCAGCAGCCAAAAACTAGCGGGGGGGAGCGAGACCCAGTACTTC. This gives the protein CASSQKLAGGSETQYF.

Regarding this clone: The same CDR3 arises from other DNA sequences in this sample as well. This chain joins TRBV3-1 (or the pseudogene TRBV3-2) and TRBJ1-1; D possibly corresponds to TRBD1 (5 bases). CDR1 LGHDT and CDR2 YNNKEL come from the germline V gene (reference sequence). Between the trimmed V and J ends, which lost 3 bases and 0 bases, there was a span of 8 bases. CDR3 size: 14 residues. The CDR3 nucleotides are TGTGCCAGCAGCCAGGGGCCGGTGAACACTGAAGCTTTCTTT. Its protein is CASSQGPVNTEAFF.

CDR3 nucleotides: TGTGCCAGCAGCGTGAAGGACAGGGTACATGGCTACACCTTC. It translates to CASSVKDRVHGYTF. The rearrangement joins TRBV9 to TRBJ1-2; 8 positions match TRBD1. The CDR3 is made up of 14 amino acids. The V segment lost 2 bases and the J segment 6 bases; nucleotides outside the gene matches: 6. CDR1 and CDR2 (germline): SGDLS, YYNGEE.

This chain joins TRBV11-2 and TRBJ2-3, with D maybe TRBD2 (8 bases). This CDR3 region has 15 residues. The V end lost 1 base, the J end lost 7 bases, and 15 bases lay between the germline ends. CDR1 and CDR2 (germline): SGHAT, FQNNGV. Written as DNA, the CDR3 is TGTGCCAGCAGCTTAGTAGCGGGACAGTTCAATACGCAGTATTTT. It is translated as CASSLVAGQFNTQYF.